This is a list of T cell receptor beta chains from one sample in a study of blood T cell repertoires in COVID-19. Clones were read by immunoSEQ multiplex PCR, and TCRdb kept only the in-frame ones, dropping some. This sample yields 220,000 or so clones, of which roughly 75% are seen a single time; around 5.8% belongs to the top ten. Material: peripheral blood. These receptors were taken from a woman aged 70-85 years with acute or convalescent COVID-19. The CDR3 runs from the conserved cysteine through the conserved F or W. A D gene is named only where the DNA matches it firmly. Clone size is given for some rows only: seen once, a few or many times, or a class if the clone is expanded.

>once|NA|TRBV5-1|TRBJ1-1
CASSLTPGDTEAFF
TGCGCCAGCAGCTTGACACCAGGGGACACTGAAGCTTTCTTT
>NA|TRBD2|TRBV7-2|TRBJ2-2
CASSLLTSGNPGELFF
TGTGCCAGCAGCTTATTAACTAGCGGGAACCCCGGGGAGCTGTTTTTT
>NA|TRBD1|TRBV19|TRBJ2-7
CASSMGTVYEQYF
TGTGCCAGTAGTATGGGGACAGTCTACGAGCAGTACTTC
>few|TRBD2|TRBV14|TRBJ2-3
CASSQGLSTNTQYF
TGTGCCAGCAGCCAGGGACTATCCACCAATACGCAGTATTTT
>few|TRBD1|TRBV5-1|TRBJ2-7
CASSLAGTETGEQYF
TGCGCCAGCAGCTTAGCCGGGACAGAAACAGGGGAGCAGTACTTC
>NA|NA|TRBV30|TRBJ2-7
CAWSGEGYEQYF
TGTGCCTGGAGTGGAGAGGGTTACGAGCAGTACTTC
>few|TRBD2|TRBV6-6|TRBJ2-1
CATRGLAENSYNEQFF
TGTGCCACCCGAGGCCTAGCGGAAAATTCCTACAATGAGCAGTTCTTC
>many|TRBD2|TRBV7-9|TRBJ2-3
CASSSHLAGDLTDTQYF
TGTGCCAGCAGCTCCCATCTAGCGGGAGATCTCACAGATACGCAGTATTTT
>NA|NA|TRBV28|TRBJ2-7
CASSLQYEQYF
TGTGCCAGCAGTTTACAGTACGAGCAGTACTTC
>NA|TRBD2|TRBV27|TRBJ2-2
CASSFAGVNTGELFF
TGTGCCAGCAGTTTTGCGGGGGTGAACACCGGGGAGCTGTTTTTT
>NA|NA|TRBV2|TRBJ1-2
CASSLRWQDTNYGYTF
TGTGCCAGCAGCCTACGCTGGCAGGATACTAACTATGGCTACACCTTC
>NA|NA|TRBV30|TRBJ1-6
CAWSLGQRNSPLHF
TGTGCCTGGAGTCTAGGACAGAGAAATTCACCCCTCCACTTT
>NA|NA|TRBV24-1|TRBJ2-2
CATSGAGGTGELFF
TGTGCCACCAGTGGGGCCGGGGGCACCGGGGAGCTGTTTTTT
>NA|NA|TRBV12-3/TRBV12-4|TRBJ1-1
CASSRQNTEAFF
TGTGCCAGCAGCAGACAGAACACTGAAGCTTTCTTT
>NA|TRBD1|TRBV9|TRBJ1-1
CASSRTGDTEAFF
TGTGCCAGCAGTAGAACAGGGGACACTGAAGCTTTCTTT
>once|NA|TRBV10-3|TRBJ2-7
CAISDAGAYEQYF
TGTGCCATCAGTGACGCAGGGGCGTACGAGCAGTACTTC
>NA|TRBD2|TRBV7-2|TRBJ2-7
CASSPASGRIDSYEQYF
TGTGCCAGCAGCCCAGCTAGCGGGAGAATAGACTCCTACGAGCAGTACTTC
>NA|NA|TRBV5-1|TRBJ1-4
CASSFDGHPREEKLFF
TGCGCCAGCAGCTTCGATGGGCACCCAAGAGAAGAAAAACTGTTTTTT
>few|TRBD1|TRBV6-5|TRBJ2-2
CASRGQGGTGELFF
TGTGCCAGCAGGGGACAGGGGGGCACCGGGGAGCTGTTTTTT
>NA|NA|TRBV19|TRBJ2-7
CASSILAGVSYEQYF
TGTGCCAGTAGTATACTCGCAGGGGTCTCCTACGAGCAGTACTTC
>NA|TRBD1|TRBV29-1|TRBJ1-2
CSVLGTGEGYTF
TGCAGCGTCCTCGGGACAGGGGAAGGCTACACCTTC
>NA|NA|TRBV19|TRBJ2-7
CASSIREQYF
TGTGCCAGTAGTATTCGTGAGCAGTACTTC
>NA|NA|TRBV5-4|TRBJ2-7
CASSLGREAYEQYF
TGTGCCAGCAGCTTGGGCAGGGAAGCGTACGAGCAGTACTTC
>NA|NA|TRBV19|TRBJ2-3
CASSISTGTSDTQYF
TGTGCCAGTAGTATATCCACAGGGACCTCAGATACGCAGTATTTT
>NA|NA|TRBV28|TRBJ1-1
CASSLVVPLNTEAFF
TGTGCCAGCAGTTTAGTTGTTCCTCTGAACACTGAAGCTTTCTTT
>NA|NA|TRBV10-3|TRBJ1-4
CAIRGGEGEKLFF
TGTGCCATCCGAGGGGGGGAGGGAGAAAAACTGTTTTTT
>NA|TRBD1|TRBV2|TRBJ1-5
CATSGGQGAVQPQHF
TGTGCCACCTCCGGAGGACAGGGGGCGGTTCAGCCCCAGCATTTT
>NA|TRBD1|TRBV10-3|TRBJ2-5
CAISNRDRGQETQYF
TGTGCCATCAGTAACCGGGACAGGGGCCAAGAGACCCAGTACTTC
>NA|TRBD2|TRBV4-1|TRBJ2-3
CASSPLSGRGTSTDTQYF
TGCGCCAGCAGCCCCCTAAGCGGGAGAGGGACTAGCACAGATACGCAGTATTTT
>few|NA|TRBV9|TRBJ1-2
CASSPHFGQPYGYTF
TGTGCCAGCAGCCCCCATTTCGGACAGCCATATGGCTACACCTTC
>NA|NA|TRBV27|TRBJ1-2
CASSLSIPAGWNGYTF
TGTGCCAGCAGTTTATCGATCCCTGCAGGGTGGAATGGCTACACCTTC
>NA|TRBD1|TRBV6-6|TRBJ1-2
CASIEGQGVYGYTF
TGTGCCAGCATCGAGGGACAGGGGGTTTATGGCTACACCTTC
>NA|NA|TRBV28|TRBJ2-7
CASSPTPTYEQYF
TGTGCCAGCAGTCCGACACCTACCTACGAGCAGTACTTC
>NA|TRBD2|TRBV4-2|TRBJ2-5
CASSQEREGGETQYF
TGTGCCAGCAGCCAAGAGCGGGAGGGGGGGGAGACCCAGTACTTC
>NA|NA|TRBV3-1/TRBV3-2|TRBJ1-1
CASGGALNTEAFF
TGTGCCTCGGGGGGGGCCCTGAACACTGAAGCTTTCTTT
>NA|TRBD1|TRBV19|TRBJ2-7
CASNSRQGAGYEQYF
TGTGCCAGTAACTCCCGACAGGGGGCGGGATACGAGCAGTACTTC
>NA|TRBD1|TRBV27|TRBJ1-2
CASTSIGQGGYYGYTF
TGTGCCAGCACCTCTATCGGACAGGGAGGGTACTATGGCTACACCTTC
>NA|NA|TRBV3-1/TRBV3-2|TRBJ2-7
CASSQSFEQYF
TGTGCCAGCAGCCAAAGCTTCGAGCAGTACTTC
>NA|TRBD2|TRBV19|TRBJ2-1
CASTREGRDEQFF
TGTGCCAGTACGCGGGAGGGCCGCGATGAGCAGTTCTTC
>once|NA|TRBV9|TRBJ2-1
CASSTDGLNEQFF
TGTGCCAGCAGCACGGACGGACTCAATGAGCAGTTCTTC
>NA|NA|TRBV28|TRBJ1-4
CASSLAGNPTNEKLFF
TGTGCCAGCAGTTTGGCAGGGAATCCAACTAATGAAAAACTGTTTTTT
>NA|NA|TRBV10-3|TRBJ2-7
CAISLQGRDEQYF
TGTGCCATCAGCCTACAGGGACGGGACGAGCAGTACTTC
>NA|TRBD1|TRBV27|TRBJ2-7
CASRPPGGSYEQYF
TGTGCCAGCAGGCCCCCAGGGGGCAGTTACGAGCAGTACTTC
>once|NA|TRBV9|TRBJ1-6
CASSTGGRSPLHF
TGTGCCAGCAGCACGGGGGGACGGTCACCCCTCCACTTT
>NA|NA|TRBV6-1|TRBJ1-1
CASSEGGGDTEAFF
TGTGCCAGCAGTGAAGGTGGGGGGGACACTGAAGCTTTCTTT
>NA|NA|TRBV12-5|TRBJ2-5
CASGLFPGQETQYF
TGTGCTAGTGGTTTGTTTCCAGGGCAAGAGACCCAGTACTTC
>NA|NA|TRBV18|TRBJ1-2
CASSLTLADGYTF
TGTGCCAGCTCATTGACTCTCGCGGATGGCTACACCTTC